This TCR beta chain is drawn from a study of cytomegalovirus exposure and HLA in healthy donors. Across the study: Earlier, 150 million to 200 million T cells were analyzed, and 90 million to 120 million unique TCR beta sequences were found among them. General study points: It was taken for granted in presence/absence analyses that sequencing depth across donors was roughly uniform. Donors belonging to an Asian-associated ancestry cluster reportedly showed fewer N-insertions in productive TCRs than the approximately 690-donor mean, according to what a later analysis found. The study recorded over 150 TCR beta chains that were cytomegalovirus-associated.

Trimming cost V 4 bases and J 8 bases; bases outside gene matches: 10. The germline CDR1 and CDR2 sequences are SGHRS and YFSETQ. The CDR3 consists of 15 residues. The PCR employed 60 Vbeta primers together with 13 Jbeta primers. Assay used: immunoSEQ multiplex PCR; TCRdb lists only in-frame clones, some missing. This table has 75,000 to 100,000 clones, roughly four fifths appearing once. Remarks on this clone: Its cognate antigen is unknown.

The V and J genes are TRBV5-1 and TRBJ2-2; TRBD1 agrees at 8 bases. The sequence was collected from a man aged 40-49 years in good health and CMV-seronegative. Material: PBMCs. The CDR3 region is CASSPSTGESGELFF. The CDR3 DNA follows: TGCGCCAGCAGCCCGTCGACAGGGGAATCGGGGGAGCTGTTTTTT.